Presented here are 19 T cell receptor beta chains from one specimen sequenced in a study of T cell responses to AZD1222 COVID-19 vaccine. Sequencing was performed with immunoSEQ multiplex PCR; in TCRdb, only in-frame clones are kept and a portion is missing. In the table there are some 100,000 clones, 88% of which are singletons. The sequencing here drew on peripheral blood, taken 28 days after the second AZD1222 dose. Every receptor here comes from an adult who received the AZD1222 COVID-19 vaccine.

The rearrangement joins TRBV24-1 to TRBJ1-2; no firm D call. V was clipped by 4 bases and J by 4 bases, with 9 bases between them. This CDR3 comprises 13 residues. CDR1 is KGHDR and CDR2 is SFDVKD in the germline V gene. CDR3 in DNA: TGTGCCACCAGTGAGGGCAGGTCCTATGGCTACACCTTC. The encoded protein is CATSEGRSYGYTF.

V is TRBV6-5 and J is TRBJ2-2; D not resolved. Germline loops: CDR1 MNHEY, CDR2 SVGAGI. V was shortened by 8 bases and J by 1 base, with 8 bases between the two germline ends. CDR3 length: 13 amino acids. DNA of the CDR3: TGTGCCAGCGGCGACCAGAACACCGGGGAGCTGTTTTTT. This encodes CASGDQNTGELFF.

J is TRBJ2-5 and V is TRBV29-1, with D perhaps being TRBD1 or TRBD2 (5 bases each). V was clipped by 7 bases and J by 1 base, with 25 bases between them. Germline V gene data show CDR1 as SQVTM and CDR2 as ANQGSEA. This CDR3 comprises 17 residues. The CDR3 protein is CSGKRGAGRNFQETQYF. Written as DNA, the CDR3 is TGCAGCGGAAAAAGAGGGGCGGGTCGAAATTTCCAAGAGACCCAGTACTTC. Complete variable domain (other parts from reference TRBV29-1 and TRBJ2-5): SAVISQKPSRDICQRGTSLTIQCQVDSQVTMMFWYRQQPGQSLTLIATANQGSEATYESGFVIDKFPISRPNLTFSTLTVSNMSPEDSSIYLCSGKRGAGRNFQETQYFGPGTRLLVL.

V gene TRBV30 combines with J gene TRBJ2-5, with a weak D call TRBD1 (6 bases). Trimming shortened V by 1 base and J by 7 bases, and 13 bases separated the two germline ends. The CDR3 has 13 residues. CDR1 GTSNPN and CDR2 SVGIG come from the germline V gene (reference sequence). CDR3 in amino acids: CAWSEGDVRTQYF. CDR3 nucleotide sequence: TGTGCCTGGAGTGAGGGGGACGTTCGGACCCAGTACTTC.

This clone showed up just once. V is TRBV11-1 and J is TRBJ2-4; D gene uncertain. V lost 1 base and J 7 bases, leaving 14 bases between the germline ends. The length of the CDR3 is 15 residues. Germline values: CDR1 SGHAT, CDR2 FQDESV (reference sequence). CDR3 loop: CASSLGPAVGNIQYF. As DNA, the CDR3 is TGTGCCAGCAGCTTAGGGCCAGCCGTCGGGAACATTCAGTACTTC. The variable domain in full, with the rest retrieved from reference TRBV11-1 and TRBJ2-4, is EAEVAQSPRYKITEKSQAVAFWCDPISGHATLYWYRQILGQGPELLVQFQDESVVDDSQLPKDRFSAERLKGVDSTLKIQPAELGDSAMYLCASSLGPAVGNIQYFGAGTRLSVL.

J is TRBJ1-2 and V is TRBV18, with D possibly matching TRBD1 (5 bases). Germline V CDR1 and CDR2: KGHSH, LQKENI. The CDR3 spans 12 residues. V lost 5 bases and J 7 bases, leaving 11 bases between the germline ends. For the CDR3, the DNA is TGTGCCAGCTCATCTACAGGCTCTGGCTACACCTTC. Amino acids: CASSSTGSGYTF.

The V and J genes are TRBV9 and TRBJ2-5, with 8 bases identical to TRBD2. This CDR3 is 15 amino acids long. CDR1 and CDR2 (germline): SGDLS, YYNGEE. V lost 5 bases and J lost 2; bases outside the gene matches: 8. The CDR3 reads CASSRGTRNQETQYF. The CDR3 bases are TGTGCCAGCAGTCGGGGGACTAGGAATCAAGAGACCCAGTACTTC.

The J gene is TRBJ2-3, the V gene TRBV6-6, with 7 bases matching TRBD1. Germline-derived CDR1 and CDR2 are MNHNY and SVGAGI (reference sequence). CDR3 length equals 16 residues. V lost 2 bases to trimming and J lost 0 bases; unmatched junction nucleotides: 5. The CDR3 protein is CASSYNDRDSTDTQYF. The CDR3 DNA follows: TGTGCCAGCAGTTACAACGACAGGGACAGCACAGATACGCAGTATTTT.

This chain joins TRBV6-5 and TRBJ1-2; no reliable D call. Trimming took off 0 bases at V and 4 bases at J, with 12 bases between the two ends. Germline lookup yields CDR1 MNHEY and CDR2 SVGAGI. The CDR3 consists of 15 residues. The DNA of the CDR3 is TGTGCCAGCAGTTACTCGACGTTCGGCACCTATGGCTACACCTTC. Its translation is CASSYSTFGTYGYTF.

The chain employs TRBV30 and TRBJ2-7; weak D call: TRBD1 (5 bases). CDR3 length equals 12 residues. V dropped 4 bases and J dropped 0 bases, with 7 bases sitting between them. The germline CDR1 and CDR2 sequences are GTSNPN and SVGIG (reference sequence). CDR3 nucleotide sequence: TGTGCCTGGACGCAGGGCTCCTACGAGCAGTACTTC. Its protein product is CAWTQGSYEQYF.

The V gene is TRBV5-8, the J gene TRBJ1-5; perhaps TRBD1 as D (6 bases). Germline CDR1 SGHTS, CDR2 YDEGEE. Trimming removed 3 bases from V and 0 bases from J, with 19 bases in between. CDR3 size: 18 residues. In DNA, the CDR3 is TGTGCCAGCAGCTCGTACATCGAGGAGGGGGATAGCAATCAGCCCCAGCATTTT. Protein sequence: CASSSYIEEGDSNQPQHF. Looking up the rest from reference TRBV5-8 and TRBJ1-5 gives the full variable domain: EAGVTQSPTHLIKTRGQQATLRCSPISGHTSVYWYQQALGLGLQFLLWYDEGEERNRGNFPPRFSGRQFPNYSSELNVNALELEDSALYLCASSSYIEEGDSNQPQHFGDGTRLSIL.

The gene calls are TRBV7-2 and TRBJ1-5; 8 nucleotides line up with TRBD1. The CDR3 covers 14 residues. Looked up from germline, CDR1 is SGHTA and CDR2 is FQGNSA. V lost 6 bases to trimming and J lost 4 bases; unmatched junction nucleotides: 5. CDR3: CASRRQGTNQPQHF. The CDR3 nucleotides read TGTGCCAGCAGACGACAGGGGACAAATCAGCCCCAGCATTTT.

J is TRBJ1-4 and V is TRBV5-4; the match to TRBD1 covers 7 bases. The CDR3 length is 17 residues. Trimming removed 1 base from V and 8 bases from J; junction bases left unmatched: 14. The germline V gene has CDR1 SGHNT and CDR2 YYREEE (reference sequence). CDR3 region: CASSLKGGGGVPEKLFF. CDR3 DNA: TGTGCCAGCAGCTTGAAGGGAGGGGGCGGTGTCCCCGAAAAACTGTTTTTT.

This clone appeared once. Other DNA sequences from this sample encode an identical CDR3 as well. The chain carries TRBV9 and TRBJ2-7, with TRBD1 identical over 10 bases. The J segment lost 1 base and the V segment lost 0 bases, leaving 1 base of the junction unmatched. The germline V gene has CDR1 SGDLS and CDR2 YYNGEE. This CDR3 spans 15 amino acids. CDR3 in DNA: TGTGCCAGCAGCGTAGGACAGGGGGCTTCCTACGAGCAGTACTTC. Translated: CASSVGQGASYEQYF. Drawing the rest from reference TRBV9 and TRBJ2-7, the complete variable domain is DSGVTQTPKHLITATGQRVTLRCSPRSGDLSVYWYQQSLDQGLQFLIQYYNGEERAKGNILERFSAQQFPDLHSELNLSSLELGDSALYFCASSVGQGASYEQYFGPGTRLTVT.

This chain joins TRBV19 and TRBJ2-2; the match to TRBD2 covers 10 bases. Germline CDR1 reads LNHDA; CDR2 reads SQIVND (reference sequence). J was trimmed by 5 bases and V by 5 bases; bases with no gene match: 8. The CDR3 consists of 16 residues. CDR3 sequence reads: CASSLRTSGRTGELFF. The CDR3 DNA is TGTGCCAGTAGTCTAAGGACTAGCGGACGGACCGGGGAGCTGTTTTTT.

The rearrangement joins TRBV11-2 to TRBJ2-5; 10 bases are shared with TRBD2. The V and J ends lost 6 bases and 5 bases, in that order; junction bases with no gene match: 9. CDR1 and CDR2 (germline): SGHAT, FQNNGV. This CDR3 region has 15 residues. Here the CDR3 reads CASRGGLASMETQYF. The CDR3 region has the DNA TGTGCCAGCAGGGGGGGACTAGCGAGTATGGAGACCCAGTACTTC. The entire variable domain, with the rest obtained from reference TRBV11-2 and TRBJ2-5, is as follows: EAGVAQSPRYKIIEKRQSVAFWCNPISGHATLYWYQQILGQGPKLLIQFQNNGVVDDSQLPKDRFSAERLKGVDSTLKIQPAKLEDSAVYLCASRGGLASMETQYFGPGTRLLVL.

V is TRBV7-2 and J is TRBJ2-1, with 9 bases fitting TRBD1. The germline V gene has CDR1 SGHTA and CDR2 FQGNSA. V trimming: 3 bases; J trimming: 3 bases; junction bases outside the gene matches: 3. The CDR3 runs to 15 residues. CDR3 residues: CASSFDRGGYNEQFF. CDR3 DNA sequence: TGTGCCAGCAGCTTTGACAGGGGGGGCTACAATGAGCAGTTCTTC.

The rearrangement joins TRBV6-6 to TRBJ1-5, with TRBD1 as a possible D gene (6 bases). The CDR3 has 17 amino acids. The germline CDR1 and CDR2 sequences are MNHNY and SVGAGI (reference sequence). V was clipped by 6 bases and J by 0 bases, with 18 bases between them. CDR3 loop: CASRRTPTGYSNQPQHF. The CDR3 DNA reads as TGTGCCAGCAGACGAACCCCGACAGGTTATAGCAATCAGCCCCAGCATTTT.

The genes are TRBV4-3 and TRBJ1-1, with a weak D call TRBD1 (6 bases). In germline, CDR1 is LGHNA, CDR2 YSLEER. V was trimmed by 3 bases and J by 5 bases, leaving 13 bases between them. The CDR3 covers 14 residues. For the CDR3, the DNA is TGCGCCAGCAGCCAGGGGAGAGGGGGAACTGAAGCTTTCTTT. It is translated as CASSQGRGGTEAFF.